This TCR beta chain was sequenced in a study of cytomegalovirus exposure and HLA in healthy donors. Study-level points and caveats: In a later analysis, the majority of CMV-associated beta chains seemingly showed HLA restriction.

As regards this clone: Antigen: not known.

Amplification used 60 Vbeta primers and 13 Jbeta primers. Sequencing was performed with immunoSEQ multiplex PCR; in TCRdb, only in-frame clones are kept and a portion is missing. The repertoire has 99,000 or so clones, around 9.1% of them found once; the top ten carry about 5%. Germline V gives CDR1 LGHNT, CDR2 FRNRAP. The CDR3 totals 12 residues. V was trimmed by 10 bases and J by 4 bases, leaving 11 bases between them. It was healthy bone marrow donors who served as donors. This clonotype was sampled from a man aged 35-49 years in good health and CMV-seropositive. The chain uses TRBV12-5 and TRBJ1-5; D ambiguous. Material for sequencing was PBMCs. The CDR3 DNA sequence: TGTGCTACTGGACGGAGAAATCAGCCCCAGCATTTT. Protein: CATGRRNQPQHF.